The sequence of this T cell receptor (beta chain) was determined in a study of OX40 agonist ivuxolimab in advanced cancers. Regarding the study as a whole: Clones of CD4+ and CD8+ blood T cells grew by week 6 at doses of 0.1 to 3.0 mg/kg. Patients who responded partially at 0.1-3.0 mg/kg showed clonal expansion ranking among the lowest.

In germline, CDR1 is MNHEY, CDR2 SMNVEV (reference sequence). Trimming cost V 5 bases and J 5 bases, with 16 bases left between them. The CDR3 spans 15 residues. As regards this clone: Its specificity is unknown.

Repertoires were generated with immunoSEQ multiplex PCR, while TCRdb's copy carries only in-frame clones and drops some. The sample contains about 90,000 clones, approximately 90% of which appear only once. Prior autoimmune disease or systemic immunosuppression barred patients. The sample in question was CD4+ or CD8+ T cells sorted from blood, obtained in a trial of the OX40 agonist ivuxolimab. This TCR derives from an adult with an advanced solid tumor such as melanoma, head and neck, liver or kidney cancer. V gene TRBV27 combines with J gene TRBJ2-1, with D hard to call. The CDR3 coding sequence is TGTGCCAGCAGTCCTTCCTCAGCTTTAGACAATGAGCAGTTCTTC. Translation gives CASSPSSALDNEQFF.